This T cell receptor (beta chain) derives from a study of untreated major depressive disorder. Study conclusions and caveats: The sequencing tests were limited to three preselected Vbeta families. Depressed patients' CD4+ T cells carried increased TRBV05-01 (Vbeta 5.1) usage versus control CD4+ T cells.

CDR3 length: 13 amino acids. With 8 bases removed from V and 4 bases from J, the gap between germline ends came to 12 bases. Germline CDR1 MNHNS, CDR2 SASEGT. TCRdb keeps only in-frame clones here, not all; method: immunoSEQ multiplex PCR. The sample holds around 23,000 clones; roughly nine tenths are singletons and the top ten take 0.72%. All participants were of European descent. Patients had DSM-IV major depressive disorder with a Hamilton Depression score of at least 18. Remarks on this clone: What it binds is not known.

This sequence originates from a woman under 40 with major depressive disorder. The rearrangement links TRBV6-1 to TRBJ1-5; D not certain. Sequencing was done on a sample of CD4+ T cells from PBMCs. Written as DNA, the CDR3 is TGTGCCAGCGCGGATAGAGGGAATCAGCCCCAGCATTTT. Amino acid sequence: CASADRGNQPQHF.